The 20 T cell receptor beta chains below all came from one sample that was sequenced in a study of T-cell reconstitution after alpha-beta-depleted transplantation in children. The TCRbeta library was prepared with unique molecular identifiers. One entry per CDR3 protein results from TCRdb running MiXCR on the PCR reads. The table records about 500,000 distinct CDR3 sequences, over 25% of them present only once. Source: PBMCs from the stem cell graft donor, taken from the stem cell graft. The receptors were gathered from a human donor who donated a stem cell graft to a child with aplastic anemia.

The V and J genes are TRBV11-3 and TRBJ1-4; TRBD1 aligns across 9 bases. CDR3 length: 17 residues. The V segment lost 4 bases and the J segment 4 bases; nucleotides outside the gene matches: 10. The germline CDR1 and CDR2 sequences are SGHNT and YENEEA. The CDR3, as DNA: TGTGCCAGCAGCTCCTATTGGGAGGACAGGGGTAATGAAAAACTGTTTTTT. Protein: CASSSYWEDRGNEKLFF.

This clonotype occurred a few times. The chain joins TRBV10-3 to TRBJ1-2, with D possibly TRBD1 on 5 matching bases. The germline V and J ends were trimmed by 6 bases and 0 bases, with 11 bases remaining between them. This CDR3 region has 14 residues. Germline V lookup: CDR1 ENHRY, CDR2 SYGVKD. CDR3 DNA: TGTGCCATCAGGGGGGGGGAGCCTAACTATGGCTACACCTTC. It is translated as CAIRGGEPNYGYTF.

V and J are TRBV12-3 or TRBV12-4 and TRBJ2-5; 14 nucleotides line up with TRBD2. This CDR3 has 15 amino acids. V shed 6 bases, J shed 4 bases, and the junction held 4 bases outside the gene matches. DNA for the CDR3: TGTGCCAGCAGGTCCGGGACTAGCGGGAGAGAGACCCAGTACTTC. It is translated as CASRSGTSGRETQYF.

This clonotype was seen a handful of times. The rearrangement links TRBV30 to TRBJ2-5, with TRBD2 matching 15 bases. J lost 4 bases, V lost 1 base, and 1 base had no gene match. Germline lookup yields CDR1 GTSNPN and CDR2 SVGIG (reference sequence). This CDR3 is 15 amino acids long. In DNA form, the CDR3 reads TGTGCCTGGAGTGGGACTAGCGGGAGGGGAGAGACCCAGTACTTC. Translating it yields CAWSGTSGRGETQYF.

V is TRBV30 and J is TRBJ2-7; TRBD1 matches 12 bases. The CDR3 covers 12 residues. From germline, CDR1 is GTSNPN and CDR2 SVGIG (reference sequence). V lost 7 bases, J lost 4 bases, and 2 bases stayed unmatched. CDR3 region: CASGQGAYEQYV. The CDR3 region has the DNA TGTGCCTCGGGACAGGGGGCTTACGAGCAGTACGTC.

This clonotype showed up just a few times. V gene TRBV12-3 or TRBV12-4 combines with J gene TRBJ1-5, with 7 bases aligning to TRBD1. The J segment lost 1 base and the V segment lost 5 bases, leaving 11 bases of the junction unmatched. The CDR3 has 17 residues. The CDR3 sequence: CASSPPGTAWSNQPQHF. The CDR3 nucleotides are TGTGCCAGCAGTCCCCCCGGGACAGCCTGGAGCAATCAGCCCCAGCATTTT.

This clonotype has a handful of counts. The gene calls are TRBV12-3 or TRBV12-4 and TRBJ1-6; possible D gene TRBD1, 5 bases. The CDR3 has 14 residues. V was trimmed by 5 bases and J by 8 bases, leaving 13 bases between them. CDR3 sequence (DNA): TGTGCCAGCAGTACCGGGACGGAAGATTCACCCCTCCACTTT. This codes for CASSTGTEDSPLHF.

The chain recombines TRBV27 with TRBJ1-1; weak D call: TRBD1 (5 bases). CDR3 length equals 15 residues. Trimming removed 2 bases from V and 5 bases from J, with 15 bases in between. Germline lookup yields CDR1 MNHEY and CDR2 SMNVEV (reference sequence). The CDR3 DNA is TGTGCCAGCAGTTTAACTGGCAGGGTTCGGACTGAAGCTTTCTTT. Translation: CASSLTGRVRTEAFF.

The chain combines TRBV9 with TRBJ2-7, with D possibly being TRBD2 (5 bases). This CDR3 contains 16 residues. Germline CDR1 reads SGDLS; CDR2 reads YYNGEE. Trimming pared 4 bases from V and 0 bases from J, leaving 17 bases between. CDR3 bases: TGTGCCAGCAGCCCCGTGGGCGGGCCCGACTCCTACGAGCAGTACTTC. This sequence encodes CASSPVGGPDSYEQYF.

V is TRBV7-2 and J is TRBJ2-5; 8 nucleotides align to TRBD2. The CDR3 contains 16 residues. Germline CDR1 SGHTA, CDR2 FQGNSA. V shed 0 bases and J 2 bases; nucleotides not matched to a gene: 5. The CDR3 reads CASSLALAGGQETQYF. The CDR3, as DNA: TGTGCCAGCAGCTTAGCCCTTGCGGGAGGACAAGAGACCCAGTACTTC.

The genes are TRBV4-2 and TRBJ2-3, with 12 bases aligning to TRBD2. Germline CDR1 LGHNA, CDR2 YNFKEQ. V shed 0 bases and J 4 bases; nucleotides not matched to a gene: 5. This CDR3 comprises 17 residues. The CDR3 protein is CASSQELRLAGADTQYF. For the CDR3, the DNA is TGTGCCAGCAGCCAAGAGTTGCGACTAGCGGGAGCAGATACGCAGTATTTT.

The rearrangement links TRBV19 to TRBJ2-4; 9 nucleotides agree with TRBD1. CDR1 and CDR2 from the germline V gene are LNHDA and SQIVND (reference sequence). The CDR3 consists of 16 residues. The V gene end was trimmed by 6 bases and the J gene end by 5 bases; junction bases not matched to a gene: 11. The CDR3 is CASRSGGTGTQNIQYF. CDR3 DNA: TGTGCCAGTAGATCTGGTGGGACAGGGACCCAAAACATTCAGTACTTC. Based on the CDR3 plus reference TRBV19 and TRBJ2-4, the full variable domain is DGGITQSPKYLFRKEGQNVTLSCEQNLNHDAMYWYRQDPGQGLRLIYYSQIVNDFQKGDIAEGYSVSREKKESFPLTVTSAQKNPTAFYLCASRSGGTGTQNIQYFGAGTRLSVL.

In its sample, this clonotype was seen a few times. This CDR3 reads CASSLYKNTEAFF. CDR3 nucleotides: TGTGCCAGCAGCTTATACAAGAACACTGAAGCTTTCTTT. This chain uses TRBV7-2 with TRBJ1-1; D uncertain. Per the germline V gene, CDR1 is SGHTA and CDR2 is FQGNSA. The CDR3 has 13 residues. The V and J ends lost 2 bases and 1 base respectively, with 5 bases between them. Full variable domain (outside the CDR3, taken from reference TRBV7-2 and TRBJ1-1): GAGVSQSPSNKVTEKGKDVELRCDPISGHTALYWYRQSLGQGLEFLIYFQGNSAPDKSGLPSDRFSAERTGGSVSTLTIQRTQQEDSAVYLCASSLYKNTEAFFGQGTRLTVV.

CDR3 loop: CASRRAGSSTDTQYF. The CDR3 DNA is TGTGCCAGCAGGAGGGCCGGTTCTAGCACAGATACGCAGTATTTT. The V call is TRBV28, the J call TRBJ2-3; D is perhaps TRBD2 (5 bases). CDR1 is MDHEN, CDR2 SYDVKM, per germline. The CDR3 is 15 residues long. V dropped 6 bases and J dropped 0 bases, with 13 bases sitting between them.

The chain uses TRBV6-4 and TRBJ1-5; possibly TRBD1 for D (6 bases). CDR3 size: 16 residues. Deletions cut 0 bases from V and 5 bases from J, with 14 bases between. The germline V gene encodes CDR1 MRHNA and CDR2 SNTAGT. CDR3 loop: CASSDSPGARDQPQHF. In DNA form, the CDR3 reads TGTGCCAGCAGTGACTCGCCGGGGGCGCGGGATCAGCCCCAGCATTTT.

V usage is TRBV10-3 and J usage is TRBJ2-3; perhaps TRBD2 as D (5 bases). Germline loops: CDR1 ENHRY, CDR2 SYGVKD. The CDR3 contains 15 residues. Trimming left V 6 bases short and J 2 bases short, with 15 bases between. The CDR3 DNA reads as TGTGCCATCAGCCGAGATGGAGGATACACAGATACGCAGTATTTT. This gives the protein CAISRDGGYTDTQYF.

The chain has TRBV20-1 and TRBJ2-1; TRBD1 matches 9 bases. This CDR3 has 14 amino acids. The junction had 8 bases not matched to a gene; V was cut back by 5 bases and J by 6 bases. In germline, CDR1 is DFQATT, CDR2 SNEGSKA (reference sequence). Here the CDR3 DNA reads TGCAGTGCTTCCAGGGACAGGGACAGCAATGAGCAGTTCTTC. As protein: CSASRDRDSNEQFF.

The chain employs TRBV29-1 and TRBJ2-1; 11 nucleotides align to TRBD2. Germline assignment: CDR1 SQVTM and CDR2 ANQGSEA. V gave up 8 bases and J gave up 4 bases; unmatched junction bases: 16. This CDR3 has 17 residues. The CDR3: CSWTQLAGVVEYNEQFF. The CDR3, as DNA: TGCAGCTGGACCCAACTAGCGGGAGTCGTGGAGTACAATGAGCAGTTCTTC.

V usage is TRBV7-2 and J usage is TRBJ2-3, with 7 bases that match TRBD2. The CDR3 is 14 amino acids. Losses at the gene ends were 1 base for V and 4 bases for J; bases not matched to a gene: 2. The germline CDR1 and CDR2 sequences are SGHTA and FQGNSA. CDR3 region: CASSLGAGSDTQYF. DNA for the CDR3: TGTGCCAGCAGCTTAGGAGCGGGATCAGATACGCAGTATTTT.

This clonotype has just a few counts. The CDR3 loop is CASSQYGLIGNTQYF. In DNA, the CDR3 is TGTGCCAGCAGCCAATACGGACTTATTGGGAATACGCAGTATTTT. V gene TRBV14 combines with J gene TRBJ2-3, with D maybe TRBD2 (5 bases). CDR1 and CDR2 (germline): SGHDN, FVKESK. This CDR3 spans 15 amino acids. Trimming shortened V by 2 bases and J by 7 bases, and 16 bases separated the two germline ends.